One and the same sample provided the 14 T cell receptor beta chains below, sequenced in a study of T cell responses to AZD1222 COVID-19 vaccine listed by TCRdb under 2021. The sample's time point label is to be understood as: about 28 days (+/-7) after the second vaccine dose. Receptor amplification or capture employed the immunoSEQ multiplex PCR assay. Here the immuneACCESS table is served through TCRdb, limited to in-frame sequences with V and J called. Missing clones are a known gap in these copies; in checked studies unresolved V genes cover under half, and the rest lacks a known reason. Within this sample are some 180,000 clones, with roughly 87% of them counted one time only. The top ten clonotypes cover around 0.99% of the sample. The specimen comprised peripheral blood, sampled 28 days after the second AZD1222 dose. These receptors came from an adult who received the AZD1222 COVID-19 vaccine.

The CDR3 nucleotides are TGTGCCACCTCACTCCTCCACCGCGAGCAGTACTTC. Its translation: CATSLLHREQYF. V usage is TRBV15 and J usage is TRBJ2-7, with D unclear. Germline CDR1 and CDR2: LNHNV and YYDKDF (reference sequence). The CDR3 length is 12 residues. V lost 8 bases to trimming and J lost 6 bases, with 14 bases between them.

V and J are TRBV7-2 and TRBJ1-5; D not certain. The CDR3 sequence is 15 residues long. The germline V and J ends were trimmed by 5 bases and 1 base, with 12 bases remaining between them. The germline V gene encodes CDR1 SGHTA and CDR2 FQGNSA. The CDR3 protein is CASSHFYQSNQPQHF. For the CDR3, the DNA is TGTGCCAGCAGCCACTTTTATCAGAGCAATCAGCCCCAGCATTTT.

This clone came up once. The V call is TRBV4-1, the J call TRBJ2-7, with a weak D call TRBD1 (5 bases). V shed 5 bases and J shed 3 bases, with 11 bases lying between them. Germline V CDR1 and CDR2: MGHRA, YSYEKL. CDR3 size: 13 residues. CDR3 nucleotides: TGCGCCAGCAGCAAACAGGAATACTACGAGCAGTACTTC. Residues: CASSKQEYYEQYF.

This clone was picked up a small number of times. This chain links TRBV5-1 with TRBJ1-6; 7 nucleotides agree with TRBD1. Looked up from germline, CDR1 is SGHRS and CDR2 is YFSETQ. The ends lost 0 bases at V and 8 bases at J; junction bases unmatched: 2. This CDR3 has 14 amino acids. CDR3: CASSLGQGDSPLHF. In DNA form, the CDR3 reads TGCGCCAGCAGCTTGGGACAGGGTGATTCACCCCTCCACTTT.

V gene TRBV7-2 combines with J gene TRBJ2-3, with 10 bases aligning to TRBD2. V gave up 1 base and J gave up 11 bases; unmatched junction bases: 9. There are 15 residues in the CDR3. Germline CDR1 reads SGHTA; CDR2 reads FQGNSA. Here the CDR3 DNA reads TGTGCCAGCAGCTTAGAACTAGCGGGGAGGGGGAAGCAGTATTTT. Encoded protein: CASSLELAGRGKQYF.

V usage is TRBV7-7 and J usage is TRBJ1-5, with 7 positions matching TRBD1. CDR1 is SSHAT, CDR2 FNYEAQ, per germline (reference sequence). Trimming cost V 1 base and J 3 bases; bases outside gene matches: 6. The CDR3 runs 16 residues. CDR3 loop: CASSLDRGQNNQPQHF. CDR3 DNA: TGTGCCAGCAGCTTAGATAGGGGACAGAACAATCAGCCCCAGCATTTT. Filled out from reference TRBV7-7 and TRBJ1-5, the complete variable domain reads GAGVSQSPRYKVTKRGQDVTLRCDPISSHATLYWYQQALGQGPEFLTYFNYEAQPDKSGLPSDRFSAERPEGSISTLTIQRTEQRDSAMYRCASSLDRGQNNQPQHFGDGTRLSIL.

This clone was observed once. The DNA of the CDR3 is TGCAGTGCTAGTACGGGGCAATCCTACGAGCAGTACTTC. Protein: CSASTGQSYEQYF. The chain combines TRBV20-1 with TRBJ2-7; D tentatively fits TRBD1 or TRBD2 (5 bases each). Germline V CDR1 and CDR2: DFQATT, SNEGSKA (reference sequence). Trimming pared 3 bases from V and 1 base from J, leaving 10 bases between. This CDR3 comprises 13 residues.

This clone occurred a few times. V gene TRBV4-1 combines with J gene TRBJ1-2; maybe TRBD1 (6 bases). Germline V lookup: CDR1 MGHRA, CDR2 YSYEKL. The CDR3 is 15 amino acids. The V gene lost 2 bases and the J gene lost 4 bases, with 14 bases spanning the gap. The CDR3 DNA reads TGCGCCAGCAGCCAATTGATGGGGGGCCGCTATGGCTACACCTTC. It codes for CASSQLMGGRYGYTF.

The V call is TRBV11-2, the J call TRBJ2-7; 8 bases line up with TRBD1. CDR1 and CDR2 (germline): SGHAT, FQNNGV. V was clipped by 5 bases and J by 1 base; unmatched bases: 7. The CDR3 has 15 residues. CDR3 in amino acids: CASSPGQGQSYEQYF. The CDR3 DNA reads as TGTGCCAGCAGCCCTGGACAGGGACAATCCTACGAGCAGTACTTC.

A remark on this clone: The junction shows a germline mismatch at one end, possibly a read error. The CDR3 sequence is CASSLGGRDGKGF. CDR3 nucleotides: TGTGCCAGCAGCTTAGGGGGCCGGGACGGCAAGGGGTTT. V gene TRBV7-2 combines with J gene TRBJ1-1; D possibly corresponds to TRBD1 (5 bases). This CDR3 is built from 13 residues. Per germline, CDR1 SGHTA and CDR2 FQGNSA.

This clone was picked up one time. The chain is built from TRBV29-1 and TRBJ1-5; the match to TRBD1 covers 7 bases. J was trimmed by 3 bases and V by 5 bases; bases with no gene match: 4. Looked up from germline, CDR1 is SQVTM and CDR2 is ANQGSEA. The CDR3 runs to 13 residues. The CDR3: CSVSQGNNQPQHF. DNA of the CDR3: TGCAGCGTTTCACAGGGGAACAATCAGCCCCAGCATTTT.

The J gene is TRBJ1-5, the V gene TRBV5-8; weak D call: TRBD1 (6 bases). In germline, CDR1 is SGHTS, CDR2 YDEGEE. Trimming cost V 2 bases and J 2 bases, with 20 bases left between them. This CDR3 contains 18 residues. The CDR3 loop is CASSFETGLGYRNQPQHF. CDR3 in DNA: TGTGCCAGCAGCTTCGAAACAGGGTTGGGTTATCGCAATCAGCCCCAGCATTTT.

The V gene is TRBV11-2, the J gene TRBJ2-7; D call uncertain. CDR1 SGHAT and CDR2 FQNNGV come from the germline V gene. V lost 5 bases, J lost 2 bases, and 25 bases lay in between. This CDR3 is built from 18 residues. CDR3: CASSTPEDPRTPAYEQYF. CDR3 coding DNA: TGTGCCAGCAGCACGCCCGAGGACCCCAGGACCCCCGCCTACGAGCAGTACTTC.

The V gene is TRBV10-2, the J gene TRBJ1-3, with D hard to call. Trimming took off 7 bases at V and 9 bases at J, with 13 bases between the two ends. In germline, CDR1 is WSHSY, CDR2 SAAADI. The CDR3 is 12 amino acids. The CDR3 DNA is TGCGCCAGCACCCCAACAGTGGGCACCATATATTTT. Encoded protein: CASTPTVGTIYF.